These T cell receptor beta chains were read from a single sample in a study of T cell responses to AZD1222 COVID-19 vaccine. Produced via immunoSEQ multiplex PCR; TCRdb's table is partial and in-frame only. Among about 79,000 clones listed, about 84% were seen once. The starting material was peripheral blood, obtained on day 0 of AZD1222 vaccination. The receptors were gathered from an adult in good health. CDR3s include the opening cysteine and the closing phenylalanine or tryptophan. D genes are given only for firm matches. Some rows mark clone size as missing; the rest say once, few, many or name a class of expanded clone.

cdr3_aa	j_call	cdr3_length	v_call	d_call	clone_size
CASLPGGDVYGYTF	TRBJ1-2	14	TRBV6-5	NA	once
CASSLAGTDNQPQHF	TRBJ1-5	15	TRBV5-4	TRBD1	NA
CASSGSGLSYEQYF	TRBJ2-7	14	TRBV2	NA	NA
CASSPGALNTEAFF	TRBJ1-1	14	TRBV3-1/TRBV3-2	NA	NA
CAWTLNSNQPQHF	TRBJ1-5	13	TRBV30	NA	NA
CASSRELRAGYTF	TRBJ1-2	13	TRBV2	NA	NA
CASSDRPASPLHF	TRBJ1-6	13	TRBV6-1	NA	NA
CSVTGQGGDEQYF	TRBJ2-7	13	TRBV29-1	TRBD1	NA
CAISVTGLATGELFF	TRBJ2-2	15	TRBV10-3	TRBD2	NA
CASSLGMDNEQYF	TRBJ2-7	13	TRBV7-9	NA	NA
CASSQFRQTQFF	TRBJ2-1	12	TRBV3-1/TRBV3-2	NA	few
CASSFRQDWVGGYTF	TRBJ1-2	15	TRBV27	NA	NA